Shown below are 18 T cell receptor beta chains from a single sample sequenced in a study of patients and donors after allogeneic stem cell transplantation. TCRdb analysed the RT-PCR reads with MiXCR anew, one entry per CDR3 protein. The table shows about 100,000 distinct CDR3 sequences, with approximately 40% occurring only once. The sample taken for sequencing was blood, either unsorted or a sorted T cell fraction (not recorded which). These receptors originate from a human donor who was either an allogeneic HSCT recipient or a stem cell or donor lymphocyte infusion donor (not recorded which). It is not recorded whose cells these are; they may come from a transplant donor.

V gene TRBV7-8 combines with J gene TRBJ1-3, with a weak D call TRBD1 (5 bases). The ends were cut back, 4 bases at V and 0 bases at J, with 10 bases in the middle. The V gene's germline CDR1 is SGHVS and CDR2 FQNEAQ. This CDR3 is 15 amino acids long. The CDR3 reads CASSWDGNSGNTIYF. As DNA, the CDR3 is TGTGCCAGCAGCTGGGACGGAAACTCTGGAAACACCATATATTTT.

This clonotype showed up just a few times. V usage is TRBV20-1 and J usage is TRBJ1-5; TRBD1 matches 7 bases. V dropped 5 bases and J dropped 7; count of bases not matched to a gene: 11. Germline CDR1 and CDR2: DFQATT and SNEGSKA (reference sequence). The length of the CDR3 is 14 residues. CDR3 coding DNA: TGCAGTGCTCCCGACAGGGAAGGGGGACAGCCCCAGCATTTT. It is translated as CSAPDREGGQPQHF.

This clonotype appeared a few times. The DNA of the CDR3 is TGTGCCAGCAGCCTACGACTAGCGGGAGATCAGTTCTTC. This codes for CASSLRLAGDQFF. This rearrangement joins TRBV7-3 to TRBJ2-1, with 12 bases identical to TRBD2. CDR3 size: 13 residues. The J segment lost 13 bases and the V segment lost 5 bases, leaving 6 bases of the junction unmatched. The V gene's germline CDR1 is SGHTA and CDR2 FQGTGA.

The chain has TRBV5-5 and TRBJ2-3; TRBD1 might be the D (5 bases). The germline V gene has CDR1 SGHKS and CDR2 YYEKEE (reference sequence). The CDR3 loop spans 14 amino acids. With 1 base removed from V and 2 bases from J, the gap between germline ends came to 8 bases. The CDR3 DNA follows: TGTGCCAGCAGCTTGCAGGGCCCCACAGATACGCAGTATTTT. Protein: CASSLQGPTDTQYF.

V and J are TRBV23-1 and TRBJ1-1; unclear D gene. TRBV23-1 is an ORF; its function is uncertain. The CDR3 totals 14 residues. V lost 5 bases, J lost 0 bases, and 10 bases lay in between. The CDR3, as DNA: TGCGCCAGCAGTTTCCACCTTATGAACACTGAAGCTTTCTTT. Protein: CASSFHLMNTEAFF.

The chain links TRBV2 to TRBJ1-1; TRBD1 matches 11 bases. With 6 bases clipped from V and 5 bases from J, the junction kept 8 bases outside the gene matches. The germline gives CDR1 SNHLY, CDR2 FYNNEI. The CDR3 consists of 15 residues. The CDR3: CASRLRTGGFTEAFF. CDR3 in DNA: TGTGCCAGCAGACTCCGGACAGGGGGCTTTACTGAAGCTTTCTTT.

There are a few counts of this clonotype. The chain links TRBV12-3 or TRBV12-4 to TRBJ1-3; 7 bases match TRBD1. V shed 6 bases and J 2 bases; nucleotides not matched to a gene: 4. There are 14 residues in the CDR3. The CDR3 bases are TGTGCCAGCAGCCGACAGGGCGCTGGAAACACCATATATTTT. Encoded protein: CASSRQGAGNTIYF.

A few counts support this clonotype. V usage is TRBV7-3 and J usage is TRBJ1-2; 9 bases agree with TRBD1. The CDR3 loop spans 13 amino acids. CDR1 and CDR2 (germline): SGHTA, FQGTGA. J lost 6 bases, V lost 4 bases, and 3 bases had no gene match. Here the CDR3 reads CASSWGQGHGYTF. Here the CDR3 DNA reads TGTGCCAGCAGCTGGGGACAGGGCCATGGCTACACCTTC.

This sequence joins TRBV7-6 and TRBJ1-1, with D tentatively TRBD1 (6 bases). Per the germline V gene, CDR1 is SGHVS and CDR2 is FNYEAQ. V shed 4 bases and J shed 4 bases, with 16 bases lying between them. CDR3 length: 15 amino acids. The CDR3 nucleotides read TGTGCCAGCAGCTCCCATGGGGGGCTAATCACTGAAGCTTTCTTT. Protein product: CASSSHGGLITEAFF.

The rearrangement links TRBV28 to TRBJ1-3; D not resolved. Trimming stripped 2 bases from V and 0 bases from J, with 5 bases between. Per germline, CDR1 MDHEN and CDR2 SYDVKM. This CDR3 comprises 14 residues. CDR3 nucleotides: TGTGCCAGCAGTTTACACAGCTCTGGAAACACCATATATTTT. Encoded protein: CASSLHSSGNTIYF. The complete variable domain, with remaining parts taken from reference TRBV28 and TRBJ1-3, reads DVKVTQSSRYLVKRTGEKVFLECVQDMDHENMFWYRQDPGLGLRLIYFSYDVKMKEKGDIPEGYSVSREKKERFSLILESASTNQTSMYLCASSLHSSGNTIYFGEGSWLTVV.

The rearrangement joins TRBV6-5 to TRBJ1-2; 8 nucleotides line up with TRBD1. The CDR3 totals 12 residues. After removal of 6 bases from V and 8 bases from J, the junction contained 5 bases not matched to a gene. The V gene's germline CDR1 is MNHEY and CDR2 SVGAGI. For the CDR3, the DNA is TGTGCCAGCAGGGAGACAGGGGACGGCTACACCTTC. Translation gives CASRETGDGYTF.

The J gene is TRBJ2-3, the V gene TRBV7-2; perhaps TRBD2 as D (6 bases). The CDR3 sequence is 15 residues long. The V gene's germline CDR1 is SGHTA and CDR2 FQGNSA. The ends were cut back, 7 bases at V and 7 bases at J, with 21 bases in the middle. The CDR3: CASNRLGGMRNTQYF. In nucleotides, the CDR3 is TGTGCCAGCAATCGACTCGGCGGGATGAGGAATACGCAGTATTTT.

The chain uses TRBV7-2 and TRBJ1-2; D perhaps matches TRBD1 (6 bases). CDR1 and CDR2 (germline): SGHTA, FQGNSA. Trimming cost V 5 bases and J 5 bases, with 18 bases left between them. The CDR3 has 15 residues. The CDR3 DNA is TGTGCCAGCAGCCGCCGACAGGACCCAGGGTATGGCTACACCTTC. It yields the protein CASSRRQDPGYGYTF.

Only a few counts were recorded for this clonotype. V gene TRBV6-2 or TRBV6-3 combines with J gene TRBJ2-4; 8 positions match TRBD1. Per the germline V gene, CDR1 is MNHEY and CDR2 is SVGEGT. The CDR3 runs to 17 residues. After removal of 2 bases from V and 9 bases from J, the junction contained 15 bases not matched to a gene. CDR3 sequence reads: CASSYPTERRGRFIQYF. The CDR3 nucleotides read TGTGCCAGCAGTTACCCCACGGAGCGCAGGGGGCGTTTCATTCAGTACTTC.

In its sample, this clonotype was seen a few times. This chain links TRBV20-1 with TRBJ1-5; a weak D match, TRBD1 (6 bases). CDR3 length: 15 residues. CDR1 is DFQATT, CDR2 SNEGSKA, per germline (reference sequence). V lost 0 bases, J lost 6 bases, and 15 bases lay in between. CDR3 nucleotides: TGCAGTGCTAGAGATGAGGCGGGGGCTCTTCAGCCCCAGCATTTT. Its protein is CSARDEAGALQPQHF.

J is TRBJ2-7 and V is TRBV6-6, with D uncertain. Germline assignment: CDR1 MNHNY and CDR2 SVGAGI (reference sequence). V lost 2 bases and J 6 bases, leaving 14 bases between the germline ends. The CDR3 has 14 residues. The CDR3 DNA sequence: TGTGCCAGCAGTTACCCGGGCCTTATAGCCGAGCAGTACTTC. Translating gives CASSYPGLIAEQYF.

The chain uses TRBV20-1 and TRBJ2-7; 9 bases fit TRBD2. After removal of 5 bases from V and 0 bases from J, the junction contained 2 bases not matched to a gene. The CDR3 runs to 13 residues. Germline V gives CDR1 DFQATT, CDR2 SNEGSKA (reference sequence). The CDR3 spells CSADSGSSYEQYF. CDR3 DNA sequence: TGCAGTGCTGATAGCGGGAGCTCCTACGAGCAGTACTTC.

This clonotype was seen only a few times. The CDR3 sequence: CASSQYSGHGTQYF. The CDR3 DNA reads TGTGCCAGCAGCCAATACAGCGGTCACGGGACCCAGTACTTC. The rearrangement joins TRBV3-1 to TRBJ2-5; tentative D call: TRBD2 (5 bases). V gave up 2 bases and J gave up 7 bases, with 14 bases separating them. Germline V gene data show CDR1 as LGHDT and CDR2 as YNNKEL (reference sequence). This CDR3 is built from 14 residues.